Included here is one TCR beta chain sequence, with context. No antigen is known for it. These data are taken from a study of radiation and T cells in renal cell carcinoma. Regarding time point: blood 2 weeks post-SBRT. Regarding treatment: 15 Gy SBRT to primary tumor, nephrectomy 4 weeks later. The assay was immunoSEQ multiplex PCR, and TCRdb's table has in-frame clones only and misses some. The top ten hold 20% to 25% of the sample, which has 70,000 to 80,000 clones, approximately 86% seen once. Study findings and constraints: No pretreatment tumor biopsies were available for baseline clonotypes.

Germline V gene lookup returns CDR1 MNHNS and CDR2 SASEGT. The V end was cut by 4 bases, the J end by 0 bases, with 7 bases between. The CDR3 contains 14 residues. The sample was blood, taken from a patient whose treatment included radiotherapy and nephrectomy. This TCR was sampled from a woman aged 45-60 years with renal cell carcinoma. The rearrangement links TRBV6-1 to TRBJ2-1; D is tentatively TRBD1 or TRBD2 (5 bases each). CDR3 amino acids: CASSAGSSYNEQFF. The CDR3 DNA follows: TGTGCCAGCAGTGCAGGGAGCTCCTACAATGAGCAGTTCTTC.